This section outlines one TCR beta chain sequence together with its context. What it binds is not known. As every portion of the isolated RNA was reverse transcribed, the sequencing read expressed TCRB transcripts. Clones were sequenced by immunoSEQ multiplex PCR, and TCRdb holds only the in-frame ones, with some missing. The profile covers 330,000 or so clones, with 12% to 15% appearing a single time and 6.7% taken by the ten largest. This entry belongs to a study of beta chain features in type 1 diabetes. Based on CD45RO/CCR7/CD25/CD127/CD95/CD27, CD4+ regulatory, stem cell-like memory, naive and central memory cells were sorted. The study's findings and limits: PCR may have favored shorter templates equally in patients and controls.

This TCR derives from a man younger than 45 in good health. Sequencing was done on a sample of central memory CD4+ T cells from blood.

CDR3 bases: TGTGCCAGCAGCTATGGAGGCAGGGAGAGCACAGATACGCAGTATTTT. This translates into CASSYGGRESTDTQYF. This sequence joins TRBV5-7 and TRBJ2-3; the D gene could be TRBD1 or TRBD2 (5 bases each). TRBV5-7 is an open reading frame whose function is uncertain. This CDR3 comprises 16 residues. Trimming cost V 3 bases and J 0 bases, with 14 bases left between them.